This T cell receptor (beta chain) was identified during a study of identical twins (dated by TCRdb to about 2016). Context from the whole study: The study deep-sequenced TCR alpha and beta repertoires from monozygotic twins, unrelated adults of various ages and cord blood to test whether fetal clonotypes persist. Replicate twin experiments were performed at different times using different library preparation protocols to rule out contamination. Beyond this particular receptor, the publication reports: A weaker excess of twin sharing was found in beta out-of-frame sequences because the signal-to-noise ratio was lowered by fewer shared sequences. Abundant cord blood beta clonotypes carried fewer insertions; young adult naive repertoires showed a weaker similar trend, while memory repertoires showed none. Because the same donors could not be followed over many years, conclusions were based on cross-sectional statistical analysis. Compared with coincidental sharing between unrelated individuals, out-of-frame TCR alpha sequences shared between twins showed an excess of sequences with low generation probability. Zero-insertion analyses could be partly confounded by invariant T cells such as MAIT and iNKT, though diverse VJ usage argued against such confounding for most clonotypes. Out-of-frame TCR alpha sharing in monozygotic twins was systematically underestimated by recombination models, whereas sharing between unrelated individuals was in agreement with the recombination models.

This clonotype came up a few times. What this receptor recognizes is not known. It has no much larger one-base neighbor in the sample; base qualities were not kept. The library was made by 5' RACE. Sequencing relied on an Illumina HiSeq 2000. A universal primer binding site was added through template switching, and the final cDNA carried a unique molecular identifier so that TCR cDNA molecules could be counted accurately. First-strand cDNA for TCR alpha and beta chains was synthesized from specific primers in the conserved constant-segment region. To control for contamination, every cDNA library carried two barcodes: a SMART-Mk sample barcode plus Illumina barcodes. TruSeq adapter sequences along with Illumina sample barcodes were introduced in two successive PCR steps. The Illumina HiSeq platform was used with custom primers to sequence TCR alpha and beta cDNA libraries. Under the source paper's analysis protocol: Unique molecular identifiers were extracted from raw reads with MiGEC, and CDR3 positions were determined with MiXCR. Recombination models were inferred per individual with the repgenHMM and IGoR tools using an EM algorithm. The analysis of shared clonotypes was done with the tcR package in R, with sharing normalized by the product of cloneset sizes. Out-of-frame nonproductive sequences were analyzed to study raw recombination free of thymic and clonal selection effects. TCRdb applied fastp at Q25 and MiXCR to the public reads, then kept only in-frame beta chains. Under each unique CDR3 protein, matching rows form one entry showing the most common genes and DNA. What appears here as the V and J calls and clone size reflects TCRdb's work, not the paper's. The sample table contains 400,000 to 500,000 distinct CDR3 sequences; only one count was recorded for approximately 17% of them. The ten largest clones add up to roughly 12% of the sample.

Trimming accounts for 0 bases at V and 1 base at J, while the number of junction bases matched to no gene is 10. CDR1 and CDR2 (DFQATT, SNEGSKA) derive from the germline V gene (reference sequence). The CDR3 sequence holds 17 residues, the cysteine and phenylalanine included. Only CDR3 DNA is held: 51 bases, read in frame from base 1. Only healthy Caucasian donors were included. The researchers also sequenced three unrelated adults who were not twins: a male aged 18 to 29, a male aged 50 to 60, and a female aged 50 to 60. Miltenyi CD45RO+ enrichment and human naive T-cell isolation kits were used to isolate memory (CD45RO+) and naive T cells from PBMC.

The receptor chain draws on TRBV20-1 and TRBJ2-3; 7 junctional bases match TRBD2. Sequencing used naive T cells sorted from blood. The cell subset or site label, as the study defines it: cells isolated with a human naive T-cell isolation kit. This clonotype was obtained from a man between 45 and 60 years old in good health. The nucleotide sequence is given as TGCAGTGCTAGAGATCATCTGGGAGGGTTTCGCACAGATACGCAGTATTTT. Translated, it reads CSARDHLGGFRTDTQYF.